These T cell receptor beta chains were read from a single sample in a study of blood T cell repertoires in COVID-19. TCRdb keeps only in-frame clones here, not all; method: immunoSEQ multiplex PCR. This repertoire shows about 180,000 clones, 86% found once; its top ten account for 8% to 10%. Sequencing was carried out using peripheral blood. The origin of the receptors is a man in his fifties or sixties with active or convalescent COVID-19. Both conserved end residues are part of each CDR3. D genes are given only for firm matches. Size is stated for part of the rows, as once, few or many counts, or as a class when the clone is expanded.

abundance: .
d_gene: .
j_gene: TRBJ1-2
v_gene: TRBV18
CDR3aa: CASSPQGNYGYTF
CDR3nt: TGTGCCAGCTCACCACAGGGGAACTATGGCTACACCTTC

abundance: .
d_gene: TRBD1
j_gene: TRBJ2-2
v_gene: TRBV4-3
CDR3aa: CASSQAGQAGPGELFF
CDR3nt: TGCGCCAGCAGCCAAGCCGGACAGGCCGGGCCCGGGGAGCTGTTTTTT

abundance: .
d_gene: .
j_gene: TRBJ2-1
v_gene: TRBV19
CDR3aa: CASPLHRDSLYNEQFF
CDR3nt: TGTGCCAGCCCCCTTCACCGGGACTCACTCTACAATGAGCAGTTCTTC

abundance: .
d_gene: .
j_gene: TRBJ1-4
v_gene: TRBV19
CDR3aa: CASSTPVRRELFF
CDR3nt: TGTGCCAGTAGTACCCCGGTCAGGCGGGAACTGTTTTTT

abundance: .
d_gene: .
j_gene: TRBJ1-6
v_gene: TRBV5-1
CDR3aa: CASSPGGGSYNSPLHF
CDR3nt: TGCGCCAGCAGCCCCGGCGGGGGTTCCTATAATTCACCCCTCCACTTT

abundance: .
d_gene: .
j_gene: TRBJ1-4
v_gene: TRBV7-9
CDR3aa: CASSSDSTTNEKLFF
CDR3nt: TGTGCCAGCAGCTCCGACAGTACAACTAATGAAAAACTGTTTTTT

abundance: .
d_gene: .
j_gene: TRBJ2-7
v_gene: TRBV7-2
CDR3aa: CASSSEDGGPSEQYF
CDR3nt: TGTGCCAGCAGCTCTGAAGACGGAGGGCCCTCCGAGCAGTACTTC

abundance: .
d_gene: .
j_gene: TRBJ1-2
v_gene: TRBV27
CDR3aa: CATSQRGANYGYTF
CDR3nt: TGTGCCACCTCCCAACGCGGAGCTAACTATGGCTACACCTTC

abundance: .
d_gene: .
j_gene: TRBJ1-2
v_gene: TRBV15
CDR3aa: CATSSLQGTNYGYTF
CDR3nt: TGTGCCACCAGCAGTTTACAGGGCACTAACTATGGCTACACCTTC

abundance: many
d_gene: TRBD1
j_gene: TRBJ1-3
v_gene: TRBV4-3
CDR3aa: CASSHGTARDSGNTIYF
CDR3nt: TGCGCCAGCAGCCACGGGACAGCCCGAGACTCTGGAAACACCATATATTTT

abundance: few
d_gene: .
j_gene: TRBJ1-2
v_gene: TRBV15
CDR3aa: CATSRDKTGANYGYTF
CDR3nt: TGTGCCACCAGCAGAGATAAAACAGGCGCTAACTATGGCTACACCTTC

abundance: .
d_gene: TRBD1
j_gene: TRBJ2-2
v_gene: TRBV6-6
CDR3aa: CASSYGTEYTGELFF
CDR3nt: TGTGCCAGCAGTTACGGGACAGAATACACCGGGGAGCTGTTTTTT

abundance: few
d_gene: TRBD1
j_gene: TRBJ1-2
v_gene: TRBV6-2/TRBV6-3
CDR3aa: CASSERQGAYGYTF
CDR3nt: TGTGCCAGCAGCGAGCGACAGGGGGCGTATGGCTACACCTTC

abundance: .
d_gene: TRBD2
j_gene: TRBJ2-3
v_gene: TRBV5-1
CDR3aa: CASSLQTSGGFTDTQYF
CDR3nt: TGCGCCAGCAGCTTGCAGACTAGCGGGGGGTTCACAGATACGCAGTATTTT

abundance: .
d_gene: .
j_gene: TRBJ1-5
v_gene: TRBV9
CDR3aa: CASSVGPGSGNQPQHF
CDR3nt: TGTGCCAGCAGCGTAGGACCAGGTAGCGGCAATCAGCCCCAGCATTTT

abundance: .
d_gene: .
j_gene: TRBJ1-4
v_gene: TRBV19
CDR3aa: CASSPTTVGKLFF
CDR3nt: TGTGCCAGTAGTCCGACGACAGTGGGAAAACTGTTTTTT

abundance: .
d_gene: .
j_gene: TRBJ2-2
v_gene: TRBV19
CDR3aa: CASTEGGELFF
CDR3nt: TGTGCCAGTACCGAGGGCGGGGAGCTGTTTTTT

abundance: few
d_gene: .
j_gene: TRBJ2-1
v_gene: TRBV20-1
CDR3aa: CSASFIGEQFF
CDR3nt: TGCAGTGCTAGTTTCATCGGGGAGCAGTTCTTC

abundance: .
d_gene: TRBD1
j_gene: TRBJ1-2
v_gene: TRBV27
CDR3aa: CASSPGTAGYTF
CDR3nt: TGTGCCAGCAGTCCCGGGACAGCCGGCTACACCTTC

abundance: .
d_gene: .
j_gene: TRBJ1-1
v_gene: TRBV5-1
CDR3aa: CASNAENTEAFF
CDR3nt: TGCGCCAGCAATGCAGAGAACACTGAAGCTTTCTTT

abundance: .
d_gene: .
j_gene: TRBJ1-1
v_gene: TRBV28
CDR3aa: CASSSSLNTEAFF
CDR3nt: TGTGCCAGCAGTTCCAGTCTGAACACTGAAGCTTTCTTT

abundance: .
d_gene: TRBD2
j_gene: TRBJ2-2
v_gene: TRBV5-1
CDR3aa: CASSLEGLALTGELFF
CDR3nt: TGCGCCAGCAGCTTGGAAGGACTAGCGTTGACCGGGGAGCTGTTTTTT

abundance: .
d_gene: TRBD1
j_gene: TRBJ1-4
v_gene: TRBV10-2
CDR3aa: CASRPEGAPGEKLFF
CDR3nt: TGCGCCAGCAGACCCGAGGGGGCGCCGGGTGAAAAACTGTTTTTT

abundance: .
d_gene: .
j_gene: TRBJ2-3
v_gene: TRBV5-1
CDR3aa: CASSLAVRFTDTQYF
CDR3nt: TGCGCCAGCAGCTTGGCCGTCAGGTTCACAGATACGCAGTATTTT

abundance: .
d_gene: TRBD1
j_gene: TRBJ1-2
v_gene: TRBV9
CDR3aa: CASSALSGTGGANYGYTF
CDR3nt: TGTGCCAGCAGCGCCTTATCTGGGACAGGGGGCGCGAACTATGGCTACACCTTC

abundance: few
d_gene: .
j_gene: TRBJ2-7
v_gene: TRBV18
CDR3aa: CASSPWDIGYEQYF
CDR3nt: TGTGCCAGCTCACCATGGGACATAGGGTACGAGCAGTACTTC

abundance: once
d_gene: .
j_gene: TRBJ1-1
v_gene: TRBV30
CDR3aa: CAWGRIGVTEAFF
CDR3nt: TGTGCCTGGGGGAGGATAGGGGTAACTGAAGCTTTCTTT

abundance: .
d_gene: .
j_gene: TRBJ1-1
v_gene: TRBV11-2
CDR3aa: CASSLDSGWGGLNTEAFF
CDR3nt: TGTGCCAGCAGCTTAGATTCGGGATGGGGGGGCCTGAACACTGAAGCTTTCTTT

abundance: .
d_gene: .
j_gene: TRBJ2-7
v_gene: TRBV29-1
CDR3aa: CSAVTAGNNPYEQYF
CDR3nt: TGCAGCGCTGTCACCGCGGGAAACAACCCCTACGAGCAGTACTTC

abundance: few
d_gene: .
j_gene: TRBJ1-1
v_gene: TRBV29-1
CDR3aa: CSVSGTTNTEAFF
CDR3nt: TGCAGCGTTTCCGGGACAACGAACACTGAAGCTTTCTTT

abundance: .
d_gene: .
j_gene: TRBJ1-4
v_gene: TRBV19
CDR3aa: CASSMAQGVGKLFF
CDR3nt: TGTGCCAGTAGTATGGCGCAGGGCGTCGGAAAACTGTTTTTT

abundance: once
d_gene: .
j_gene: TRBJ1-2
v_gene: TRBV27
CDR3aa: CASAQSPGSYTF
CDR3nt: TGTGCCAGCGCCCAGTCACCGGGGAGCTACACCTTC

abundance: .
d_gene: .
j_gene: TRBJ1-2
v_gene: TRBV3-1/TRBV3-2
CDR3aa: CASSPKGVNSGYTF
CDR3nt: TGTGCCAGCAGTCCTAAGGGGGTAAATTCCGGCTACACCTTC

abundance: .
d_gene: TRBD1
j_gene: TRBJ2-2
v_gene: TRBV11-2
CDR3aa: CASSRTGPYRELFF
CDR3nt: TGTGCCAGCAGCCGGACAGGGCCCTACCGGGAGCTGTTTTTT

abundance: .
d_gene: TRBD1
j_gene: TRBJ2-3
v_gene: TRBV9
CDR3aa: CASSPRTGDWADTQYF
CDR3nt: TGTGCCAGCAGCCCCAGGACAGGGGACTGGGCAGATACGCAGTATTTT

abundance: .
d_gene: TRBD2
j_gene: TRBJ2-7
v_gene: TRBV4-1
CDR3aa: CASSQEDLGTSGFYEQYF
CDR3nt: TGCGCCAGCAGCCAAGAGGACTTAGGGACTAGCGGGTTCTACGAGCAGTACTTC

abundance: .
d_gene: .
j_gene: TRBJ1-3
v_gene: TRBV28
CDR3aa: CASGPGGAGGATGNTIYF
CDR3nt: TGTGCCAGCGGCCCTGGGGGTGCGGGGGGCGCTACTGGAAACACCATATATTTT

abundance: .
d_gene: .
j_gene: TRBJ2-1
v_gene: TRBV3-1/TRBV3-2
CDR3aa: CASSQGRGQYNEQFF
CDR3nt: TGTGCCAGCAGCCAAGGGAGGGGGCAATACAATGAGCAGTTCTTC

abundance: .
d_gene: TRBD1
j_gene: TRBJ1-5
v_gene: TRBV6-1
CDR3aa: CASSEPGRTGWHF
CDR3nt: TGTGCCAGCAGTGAACCCGGCCGGACAGGATGGCATTTT

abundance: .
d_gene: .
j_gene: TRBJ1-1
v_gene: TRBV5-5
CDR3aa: CASSRGGLHTEAFF
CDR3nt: TGTGCCAGCAGCCGCGGTGGATTACACACTGAAGCTTTCTTT

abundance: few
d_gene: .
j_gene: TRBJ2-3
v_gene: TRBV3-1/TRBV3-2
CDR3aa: CASSQDSFSEDTQYF
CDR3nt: TGTGCCAGCAGCCAAGATAGCTTTAGCGAGGATACGCAGTATTTT

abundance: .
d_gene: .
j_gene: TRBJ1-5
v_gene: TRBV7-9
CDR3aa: CASSSSGQGGQPQHF
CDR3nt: TGTGCCAGCAGCTCTAGTGGGCAGGGTGGTCAGCCCCAGCATTTT

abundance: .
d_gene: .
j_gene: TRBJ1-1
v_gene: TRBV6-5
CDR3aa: CASSRTVDTEAFF
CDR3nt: TGTGCCAGCAGCCGGACAGTGGACACTGAAGCTTTCTTT

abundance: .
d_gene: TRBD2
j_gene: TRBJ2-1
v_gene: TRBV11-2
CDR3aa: CASSLLQSGRGNEQFF
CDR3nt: TGTGCCAGCAGCTTACTCCAGAGCGGGAGGGGCAATGAGCAGTTCTTC

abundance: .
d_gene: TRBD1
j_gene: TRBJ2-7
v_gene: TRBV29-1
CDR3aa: CSVDMDRLYF
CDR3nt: TGCAGCGTTGATATGGACAGGTTATACTTC

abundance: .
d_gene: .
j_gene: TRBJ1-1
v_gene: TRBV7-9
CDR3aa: CASSLTAVTEAFF
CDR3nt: TGTGCCAGCAGCTTGACAGCCGTCACTGAAGCTTTCTTT

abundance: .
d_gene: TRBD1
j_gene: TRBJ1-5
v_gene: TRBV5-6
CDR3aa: CASSPSGQGLNQPQHF
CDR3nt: TGTGCCAGCAGCCCCTCGGGACAGGGGCTTAATCAGCCCCAGCATTTT

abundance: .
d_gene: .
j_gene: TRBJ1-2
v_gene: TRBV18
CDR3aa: CASSPGSGLYNYGYTF
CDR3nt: TGTGCCAGCTCACCAGGTTCAGGACTATATAACTATGGCTACACCTTC

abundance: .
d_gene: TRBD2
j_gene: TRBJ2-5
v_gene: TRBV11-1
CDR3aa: CASRTTSGGALETQYF
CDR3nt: TGTGCCAGCAGAACAACTAGCGGGGGGGCTTTAGAGACCCAGTACTTC

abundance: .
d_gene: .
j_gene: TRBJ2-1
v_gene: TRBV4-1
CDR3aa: CASSQAGRGNNEQFF
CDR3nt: TGCGCCAGCAGCCAAGCGGGGCGGGGAAACAATGAGCAGTTCTTC

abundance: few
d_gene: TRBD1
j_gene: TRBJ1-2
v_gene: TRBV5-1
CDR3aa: CASSPDPGTGGYGYTF
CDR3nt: TGCGCCAGCAGCCCAGACCCCGGGACAGGGGGCTATGGCTACACCTTC

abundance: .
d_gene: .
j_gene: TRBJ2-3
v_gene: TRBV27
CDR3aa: CASGLQGTDTQYF
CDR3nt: TGTGCCAGCGGGTTACAGGGTACAGATACGCAGTATTTT

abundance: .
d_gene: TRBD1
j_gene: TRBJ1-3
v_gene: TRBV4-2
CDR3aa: CASSRLPQGARNTIYF
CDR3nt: TGTGCCAGCAGCCGCCTTCCCCAGGGGGCTAGAAACACCATATATTTT

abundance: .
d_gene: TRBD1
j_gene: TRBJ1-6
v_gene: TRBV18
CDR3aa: CASSLGTAADSPLHF
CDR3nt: TGTGCCAGCTCCCTCGGGACAGCCGCGGATTCACCCCTCCACTTT

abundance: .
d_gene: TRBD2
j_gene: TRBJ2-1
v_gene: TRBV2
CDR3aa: CASRDSGEYNEQFF
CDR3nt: TGTGCCAGCAGGGATAGCGGGGAGTACAATGAGCAGTTCTTC

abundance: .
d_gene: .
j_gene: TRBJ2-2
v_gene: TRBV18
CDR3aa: CASSPSQNTGELFF
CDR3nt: TGTGCCAGCTCACCGAGTCAAAACACCGGGGAGCTGTTTTTT

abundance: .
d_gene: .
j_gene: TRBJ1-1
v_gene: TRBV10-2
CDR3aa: CASRGQSQNTEAFF
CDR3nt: TGCGCCAGCAGGGGGCAGTCTCAGAACACTGAAGCTTTCTTT

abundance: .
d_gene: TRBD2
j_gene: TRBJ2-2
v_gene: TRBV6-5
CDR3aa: CASRRGGGELFF
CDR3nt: TGTGCCAGCAGACGGGGGGGAGGGGAGCTGTTTTTT

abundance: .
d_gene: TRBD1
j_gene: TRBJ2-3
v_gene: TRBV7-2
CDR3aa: CASSHATGGSDTQYF
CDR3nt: TGTGCCAGCAGCCACGCGACAGGGGGGTCAGATACGCAGTATTTT